These 10 T cell receptor beta chains share one sample of origin, sequenced in a study of T cell repertoires in cytomegalovirus infection. TCRdb re-called the reads through MiXCR, storing one row per CDR3 protein. This table has 750,000 to 900,000 distinct CDR3 sequences, about 28% appearing once. Their target antigens are unknown. Sample: cultured CD8+ T cells from PBMCs, taken from culture after CMV antigen stimulation. These receptors came from a human donor in good health (CMV status not recorded). Some clones in this sample may be carry-over from other donors' samples.

This chain connects TRBV6-6 to TRBJ1-5; D is undetermined. Trimming left V 2 bases short and J 6 bases short, with 20 bases between. This CDR3 contains 17 residues. Germline V gene data show CDR1 as MNHNY and CDR2 as SVGAGI (reference sequence). CDR3 sequence reads: CASSYVIRRNEGQPQHF. As DNA, the CDR3 is TGTGCCAGCAGTTACGTAATCAGGAGGAACGAGGGTCAGCCCCAGCATTTT.

This clonotype has just a few counts. J is TRBJ2-7 and V is TRBV5-6, with no clear D. The CDR3 sequence is 12 residues long. With 4 bases removed from V and 2 bases from J, the gap between germline ends came to 7 bases. CDR1 and CDR2 (germline): SGHDT, YYEEEE. The CDR3 DNA sequence: TGTGCCAGCAGCCGGCCAGCCTACGAGCAGTACTTC. It codes for CASSRPAYEQYF. The full variable domain, in which reference TRBV5-6 and TRBJ2-7 provide the parts outside the CDR3, is DAGVTQSPTHLIKTRGQQVTLRCSPKSGHDTVSWYQQALGQGPQFIFQYYEEEERQRGNFPDRFSGHQFPNYSSELNVNALLLGDSALYLCASSRPAYEQYFGPGTRLTVT.

The table lists this clonotype with a few counts. The gene calls are TRBV7-9 and TRBJ1-2; the match to TRBD1 covers 7 bases. The ends lost 5 bases at V and 6 bases at J; junction bases unmatched: 3. The CDR3 totals 12 residues. Germline V gives CDR1 SEHNR, CDR2 FQNEAQ (reference sequence). The CDR3 bases are TGTGCCAGCAGCCCGGGACAGCATGGCTACACCTTC. This translates into CASSPGQHGYTF.

The rearrangement uses TRBV6-5 and TRBJ1-5; the D gene is possibly TRBD1 (6 bases). The germline gives CDR1 MNHEY, CDR2 SVGAGI. The CDR3 has 14 residues. The ends were cut back, 3 bases at V and 7 bases at J, with 13 bases in the middle. The CDR3 DNA is TGTGCCAGCAGTTATCGACAGGCCGAGCAGCCCCAGCATTTT. Translated, it gives CASSYRQAEQPQHF.

The V call is TRBV12-3 or TRBV12-4, the J call TRBJ1-6, with 7 bases fitting TRBD1. This CDR3 comprises 15 residues. Losses at the gene ends were 7 bases for V and 7 bases for J; bases not matched to a gene: 10. In DNA form, the CDR3 reads TGTGCCAGCACCATCCCGGGACAGCTAAATTCACCCCTCCACTTT. Translated, it gives CASTIPGQLNSPLHF.

The CDR3 DNA reads as TGTGCCATACCCAAAGACAGCTTCACCTACGAGCAGTACTTC. Translation gives CAIPKDSFTYEQYF. The J gene is TRBJ2-7, the V gene TRBV6-5, with D possibly being TRBD1 (5 bases). Germline V gives CDR1 MNHEY, CDR2 SVGAGI. The V end was cut by 10 bases, the J end by 2 bases, with 18 bases between. The CDR3 is made up of 14 amino acids.

The sample holds a few counts of this clonotype. The chain employs TRBV6-1 and TRBJ1-1; D is unresolved. The CDR3 is 15 residues long. The V end lost 1 base, the J end lost 4 bases, and 13 bases lay between the germline ends. From germline, CDR1 is MNHNS and CDR2 SASEGT. CDR3 coding DNA: TGTGCCAGCAGTGAAGTAACGGGGTTCGGCACTGAAGCTTTCTTT. Translated: CASSEVTGFGTEAFF.

CDR3 sequence (DNA): TGTGCCAGCAGGGGGGACAGAGCTCAAAACATTCAGTACTTC. As protein: CASRGDRAQNIQYF. The chain joins TRBV5-4 to TRBJ2-4; 7 nucleotides match TRBD1. This CDR3 has 14 amino acids. The junction had 7 bases not matched to a gene; V was cut back by 5 bases and J by 5 bases. Germline-derived CDR1 and CDR2 are SGHNT and YYREEE (reference sequence).

This clonotype was counted many times. The rearrangement uses TRBV6-6 and TRBJ2-5; possibly TRBD1 or TRBD2 for D (5 bases each). Germline assignment: CDR1 MNHNY and CDR2 SVGAGI (reference sequence). The CDR3 runs to 12 residues. V lost 2 bases and J lost 10, with 11 bases in between. The CDR3 here is CASSYDRGIQYF. CDR3 coding DNA: TGTGCCAGCAGTTACGACAGAGGGATCCAGTACTTC.

J is TRBJ2-7 and V is TRBV6-1; the D gene is possibly TRBD1 (6 bases). The CDR3 has 14 amino acids. V gave up 3 bases and J gave up 4 bases, with 13 bases separating them. Germline V gene lookup returns CDR1 MNHNS and CDR2 SASEGT. The DNA of the CDR3 is TGTGCCAGCAGTGACTGGACGGGACATTACGAGCAGTACGTC. As protein: CASSDWTGHYEQYV.